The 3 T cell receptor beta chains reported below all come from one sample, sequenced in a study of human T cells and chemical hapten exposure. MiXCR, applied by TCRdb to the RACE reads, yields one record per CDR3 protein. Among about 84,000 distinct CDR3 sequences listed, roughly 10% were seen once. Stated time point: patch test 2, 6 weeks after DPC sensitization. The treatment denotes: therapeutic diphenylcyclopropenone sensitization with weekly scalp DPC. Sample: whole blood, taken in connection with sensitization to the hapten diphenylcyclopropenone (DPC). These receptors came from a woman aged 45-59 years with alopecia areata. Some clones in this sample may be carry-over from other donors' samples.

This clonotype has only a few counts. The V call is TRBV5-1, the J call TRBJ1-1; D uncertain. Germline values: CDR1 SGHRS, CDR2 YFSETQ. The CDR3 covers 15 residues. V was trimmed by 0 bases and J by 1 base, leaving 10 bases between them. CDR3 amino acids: CASSLALAKNTEAFF. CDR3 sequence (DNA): TGCGCCAGCAGCTTGGCTCTGGCAAAGAACACTGAAGCTTTCTTT.

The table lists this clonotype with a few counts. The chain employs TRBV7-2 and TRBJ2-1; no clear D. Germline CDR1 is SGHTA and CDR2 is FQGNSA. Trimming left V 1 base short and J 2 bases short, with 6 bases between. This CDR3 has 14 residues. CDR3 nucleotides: TGTGCCAGCAGCTTAGAGGCAGCCTACAATGAGCAGTTCTTC. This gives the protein CASSLEAAYNEQFF.

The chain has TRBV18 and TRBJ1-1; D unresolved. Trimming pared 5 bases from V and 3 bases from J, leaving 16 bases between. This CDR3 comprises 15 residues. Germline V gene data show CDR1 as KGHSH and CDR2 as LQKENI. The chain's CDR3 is CASSVTVLKDTEAFF. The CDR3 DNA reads TGTGCCAGCTCAGTAACCGTCCTAAAGGACACTGAAGCTTTCTTT.